The rows below give T cell receptor beta chains drawn from one sample of a study of blood T cell repertoires in COVID-19. The table came from immunoSEQ multiplex PCR; TCRdb's copy has only in-frame clones and leaves some out. The sample lists 300,000 or so clones; approximately 91% were seen once. Input material: peripheral blood. Receptors originate from a woman aged 25 to 39 with COVID-19, enrolled during active disease. CDR3s include the opening cysteine and the closing phenylalanine or tryptophan. Each record gives: V gene, J gene, clone size, D gene, CDR3 DNA, CDR3 protein. The D gene is left open where the match is weak. Clone size is not always given. Where it is, it says once, few, many or a class for expanded clones.

TRBV19	TRBJ2-2	.	.	TGTGCCAGTGGAGGCACCGGGGAGCTGTTTTTT	CASGGTGELFF
TRBV10-1	TRBJ2-2	once	.	TGCGCCAGCAGTCCCTCGAACACCGGGGAGCTGTTTTTT	CASSPSNTGELFF
TRBV29-1	TRBJ1-5	.	.	TGCAGCGTTTTAGAGGGATCCAATCAGCCCCAGCATTTT	CSVLEGSNQPQHF
TRBV11-2	TRBJ1-3	.	.	TGTGCCAGCCTTCGACCCGGGAACTCTGGAAACACCATATATTTT	CASLRPGNSGNTIYF
TRBV10-1	TRBJ2-1	once	.	TGCGCCAGCCGTCAGGCCGAAAATGAGCAGTTCTTC	CASRQAENEQFF
TRBV13	TRBJ1-1	.	TRBD1	TGTGCCAGCAGCTTAGGCAGGGGGCTATTGAACACTGAAGCTTTCTTT	CASSLGRGLLNTEAFF
TRBV11-3	TRBJ1-1	.	.	TGTGCCAGCAGCTTATCTCCGGGGGTTGAAGCTTTCTTT	CASSLSPGVEAFF
TRBV3-1/TRBV3-2	TRBJ2-7	.	TRBD2	TGTGCCAGCAGCCGACCCGGGACTAGCGGTTACGAGCAGTACTTC	CASSRPGTSGYEQYF
TRBV2	TRBJ2-5	.	TRBD1	TGTGCCAGCAGTAGAAGCGACAGGGGGACAGAGACCCAGTACTTC	CASSRSDRGTETQYF
TRBV9	TRBJ2-7	.	.	TGTGCCAGCAGCGCAGGGGATTCCTCCTACGAGCAGTACTTC	CASSAGDSSYEQYF
TRBV30	TRBJ1-2	.	.	TGTGCCTGGAGTGTTACAGGGCGGGATGGCTACACCTTC	CAWSVTGRDGYTF
TRBV4-1	TRBJ2-1	once	TRBD2	TGCGCCAGCAGCATAAGGACTAGCGGGAGAATATCGGATGAGCAGTTCTTC	CASSIRTSGRISDEQFF
TRBV10-3	TRBJ1-3	once	.	TGTGCCATCAGTGAGGGTGACAGCCGAAACACCATATATTTT	CAISEGDSRNTIYF
TRBV3-1/TRBV3-2	TRBJ1-1	.	.	TGTGCCAGCAGTCGGACAGATGACACTGAAGCTTTCTTT	CASSRTDDTEAFF
TRBV3-1/TRBV3-2	TRBJ1-5	.	TRBD1	TGTGCCAGCAGCCAAGATGGGACAGGGGCTCTCCTATATAGCAATCAGCCCCAGCATTTT	CASSQDGTGALLYSNQPQHF
TRBV24-1	TRBJ2-3	once	TRBD1	TGTGCCTCCCGGGACAGCCTCACAGATACGCAGTATTTT	CASRDSLTDTQYF
TRBV5-1	TRBJ2-1	.	TRBD1	TGCGCCAGCAGCATGACAGGGAATGAGCAGTTCTTC	CASSMTGNEQFF
TRBV5-1	TRBJ2-1	.	TRBD2	TGCGCCAGCAGCTCTGGGACTAGCCCCAATGAGCAGTTCTTC	CASSSGTSPNEQFF
TRBV19	TRBJ2-2	.	TRBD1	TGTGCCAGTAGTACAGGACAGGGAACAATGACCGGGGAGCTGTTTTTT	CASSTGQGTMTGELFF
TRBV6-5	TRBJ2-7	.	TRBD2	TGTGCCAGCCAGAGGCGGGAGTACCCCCACGAGCAGTACTTC	CASQRREYPHEQYF
TRBV6-5	TRBJ1-5	.	TRBD1	TGTGCCAGCAAGGAGGTTGGGACAGGGGGTTCGGCCCAGCATTTT	CASKEVGTGGSAQHF
TRBV19	TRBJ1-1	.	.	TGTGCCAGTAGTATCGGCAGGGGAATGACTGAAGCTTTCTTT	CASSIGRGMTEAFF
TRBV5-1	TRBJ2-7	.	.	TGCGCCAGCAGCTTGGATCGAGGAGAGCAGTACTTC	CASSLDRGEQYF
TRBV6-6	TRBJ1-2	.	TRBD1	TGTGCCAGCAGTCGACAGGGGGCAAGAGAGGGCTACACCTTC	CASSRQGAREGYTF
TRBV6-5	TRBJ1-5	.	TRBD1	TGTGCCAGCAACAGACAGGGTTTGGATCAGCCCCAGCATTTT	CASNRQGLDQPQHF
TRBV11-3	TRBJ1-1	.	.	TGTGCCAGCAGCGGGGGGACCGAAGCTTTCTTT	CASSGGTEAFF
TRBV5-1	TRBJ1-1	.	TRBD1	TGCGCCAGCAGTCAAGAACGGACAGGCCAAGCTTTCTTT	CASSQERTGQAFF
TRBV9	TRBJ1-4	.	.	TGTGCCAGCAGCGTAGCAGGGGCCAATGAAAAACTGTTTTTT	CASSVAGANEKLFF
TRBV21-1	TRBJ1-5	.	.	TGTGCCAGCAGCCTTTTAAACAGGGGGCGCATCGGTCAGCCCCAGCATTTT	CASSLLNRGRIGQPQHF
TRBV11-2	TRBJ2-2	.	.	TGTGCCAGCAGCCGGACTGCCAACACCGGGGAGCTGTTTTTT	CASSRTANTGELFF
TRBV4-2	TRBJ2-1	.	.	TGTGCCAGCAGCCAAGATTGGCTAGCTAGCTACAATGAGCAGTTCTTC	CASSQDWLASYNEQFF
TRBV27	TRBJ1-2	.	.	TGTGCCAGCAGTTTCGTGACAGGAGGATATGGCTACACCTTC	CASSFVTGGYGYTF
TRBV12-3/TRBV12-4	TRBJ1-1	.	.	TGTGCCAGCAGTGGCGAGGGGGTCACTGAAGCTTTCTTT	CASSGEGVTEAFF
TRBV30	TRBJ1-1	.	.	TGTGCCTGGAGTCTAGGCACTGAAGCTTTCTTT	CAWSLGTEAFF
TRBV12-5	TRBJ2-4	once	.	TGTGCTAGTGGTTGGGACATTTTAGCCAAAAACATTCAGTACTTC	CASGWDILAKNIQYF
TRBV6-5	TRBJ2-7	.	TRBD2	TGTGCCAGCAGTTTACTAGCGCCCTCCTACGAGCAGTACTTC	CASSLLAPSYEQYF
TRBV19	TRBJ2-7	.	.	TGTGCCAGTAGCCCCGGGCGGGTCCCCTACGAGCAGTACTTC	CASSPGRVPYEQYF
TRBV4-1	TRBJ2-3	.	.	TGCGCCAGCAGCCCGGCGGGGAGCACAGATACGCAGTATTTT	CASSPAGSTDTQYF
TRBV28	TRBJ2-1	.	TRBD1	TGTGCCAGCAGTTTCGACCCGGGACAGGCAGGGAATGAGCAGTTCTTC	CASSFDPGQAGNEQFF
TRBV30	TRBJ2-7	.	.	TGTGCCTGGAGTGAAGGGGGGGGCCCCATGTACGAGCAGTACTTC	CAWSEGGGPMYEQYF
TRBV29-1	TRBJ1-2	.	.	TGCAGCGCTTCCCGGGGATCAGGCTATGGCTACACCTTC	CSASRGSGYGYTF
TRBV27	TRBJ1-1	.	.	TGTGCCAGCAGTTTAGGCCTCTTAAGTCCGGGACAACTCCCACCTGAGGCTTTCTTT	CASSLGLLSPGQLPPEAFF
TRBV5-1	TRBJ2-3	once	.	TGCGCCAGCAGCTTGCGGGAGTCAGATACGCAGTATTTT	CASSLRESDTQYF